These T cell receptor beta chains were read from a single sample in a study of shared clonotypes between healthy human individuals. TCRdb's copy holds only in-frame clones and misses some; the assay was immunoSEQ multiplex PCR. Found here are around 500,000 clones, more than 75% of them singletons; the top ten hold approximately 13%. The sample comprised PBMCs. Receptors originate from a woman aged 40 to 50 in good health. Some clones in this sample may be carry-over from other donors' samples. CDR3s include the opening cysteine and the closing phenylalanine or tryptophan. A D gene is named only where the DNA matches it firmly. Clone size is given for some rows only: seen once, a few or many times, or a class if the clone is expanded.

d_gene,abundance,j_gene,v_gene,CDR3aa,CDR3nt
TRBD2,NA,TRBJ2-7,TRBV19,CASSPRDRTSGRASYEQYF,TGTGCCAGTAGTCCACGGGACAGAACTAGCGGGAGGGCCTCATACGAGCAGTACTTC
TRBD1,NA,TRBJ2-7,TRBV18,CASSRDRGNEQYF,TGTGCCAGCTCACGGGACAGGGGTAACGAGCAGTACTTC
TRBD2,NA,TRBJ2-7,TRBV30,CAWSELAGLSREQYF,TGTGCCTGGAGTGAACTAGCGGGACTCTCGCGGGAGCAGTACTTC
TRBD1,NA,TRBJ2-7,TRBV7-2,CASSSGQGHYEQYF,TGTGCCAGCAGCTCGGGACAGGGCCACTACGAGCAGTACTTC
NA,NA,TRBJ1-1,TRBV6-6,CASTPPGRGNTEAFF,TGTGCCAGCACCCCCCCGGGCCGGGGGAACACTGAAGCTTTCTTT
NA,NA,TRBJ1-1,TRBV2,CASSAGMNTEAFF,TGTGCCAGCAGTGCAGGGATGAACACTGAAGCTTTCTTT
NA,NA,TRBJ1-2,TRBV4-1,CASYTSNYGYTF,TGCGCCAGCTACACTTCTAACTATGGCTACACCTTC
TRBD1,NA,TRBJ2-7,TRBV6-5,CAISGTQGIYEQYF,TGTGCCATCAGTGGGACACAGGGGATCTACGAGCAGTACTTC
NA,NA,TRBJ1-1,TRBV13,CASSSRIEAFF,TGTGCCAGCAGCTCCCGGATTGAAGCTTTCTTT
TRBD1,once,TRBJ2-7,TRBV10-3,CASGGQGYEQYF,TGTGCCAGTGGGGGACAGGGCTACGAGCAGTACTTC
TRBD1,NA,TRBJ2-1,TRBV5-8,CASSDGQAGYNEQFF,TGTGCCAGCAGCGACGGACAGGCCGGCTACAATGAGCAGTTCTTC
NA,few,TRBJ2-1,TRBV11-3,CASSLRPYNEQFF,TGTGCCAGCAGCTTAAGGCCTTACAATGAGCAGTTCTTC
NA,NA,TRBJ2-1,TRBV29-1,CSVVGGYNEQFF,TGCAGCGTTGTTGGGGGTTACAATGAGCAGTTCTTC
TRBD2,NA,TRBJ2-3,TRBV9,CASSVASSGISGTDTQYF,TGTGCCAGCAGCGTAGCTTCTAGCGGGATCTCTGGGACAGATACGCAGTATTTT
TRBD1,NA,TRBJ1-4,TRBV7-9,CASSLFGTGGEKLFF,TGTGCCAGCAGCTTATTCGGGACAGGCGGTGAAAAACTGTTTTTT
NA,once,TRBJ2-1,TRBV7-6,CASSFGPDNEQFF,TGTGCCAGCAGCTTTGGCCCTGACAATGAGCAGTTCTTC
TRBD1,NA,TRBJ1-1,TRBV7-9,CASSRQGQGVWSNTEAFF,TGTGCCAGCAGCCGACAGGGACAGGGAGTTTGGTCTAACACTGAAGCTTTCTTT
TRBD1,NA,TRBJ2-2,TRBV7-9,CASRDRGLRTGELFF,TGTGCCAGCAGGGACAGGGGGCTACGGACCGGGGAGCTGTTTTTT
NA,NA,TRBJ2-5,TRBV28,CAIAGTQETQYF,TGTGCCATCGCGGGGACCCAAGAGACCCAGTACTTC
NA,NA,TRBJ2-3,TRBV12-5,CASGSGDTQYF,TGTGCTAGTGGTTCTGGAGATACGCAGTATTTT
TRBD1,NA,TRBJ1-3,TRBV4-1,CASSQWDRDPGGSGNTIYF,TGCGCCAGCAGCCAATGGGACAGGGACCCCGGTGGCTCTGGAAACACCATATATTTT
TRBD1,NA,TRBJ1-2,TRBV5-1,CASSLAGQGILNYGYTF,TGCGCCAGCAGCTTGGCGGGACAGGGAATTTTAAACTATGGCTACACCTTC
NA,few,TRBJ1-1,TRBV6-5,CASSPLGGAEAFF,TGTGCCAGCAGCCCCTTGGGTGGGGCTGAAGCTTTCTTT
TRBD1,NA,TRBJ1-5,TRBV2,CASNPGQGQPQHF,TGTGCCAGCAACCCAGGACAGGGCCAGCCCCAGCATTTT
NA,NA,TRBJ1-1,TRBV19,CASWDTEAFF,TGTGCAAGTTGGGACACTGAAGCTTTCTTT
NA,NA,TRBJ2-7,TRBV6-1,CASSARTLPYEQYF,TGTGCCAGCAGTGCCCGGACCCTTCCCTACGAGCAGTACTTC
TRBD1,NA,TRBJ1-5,TRBV28,CASSLIGTVNQPQHF,TGTGCCAGCAGCCTAATCGGGACAGTTAATCAGCCCCAGCATTTT
TRBD1,NA,TRBJ2-7,TRBV5-5,CASSIGQGNEQYF,TGTGCCAGCAGCATCGGACAGGGGAACGAGCAGTACTTC
NA,NA,TRBJ1-4,TRBV2,CASSAWALEANEKLFF,TGTGCCAGCAGTGCGTGGGCGTTGGAAGCTAATGAAAAACTGTTTTTT
TRBD1,NA,TRBJ2-7,TRBV19,CASSSPTGTGVKQYF,TGTGCCAGTAGTAGCCCGACCGGGACAGGCGTAAAGCAGTACTTC
TRBD2,NA,TRBJ2-1,TRBV5-1,CASSPGTSGYEQFF,TGCGCCAGCAGCCCAGGGACTAGCGGATATGAGCAGTTCTTC
NA,NA,TRBJ2-6,TRBV7-8,CASSRDSGANVLTF,TGTGCCAGCAGCCGGGACTCTGGGGCCAACGTCCTGACTTTC
NA,NA,TRBJ2-3,TRBV5-6,CASSRERRTDTQYF,TGTGCCAGCAGTCGGGAGAGGAGAACAGATACGCAGTATTTT
NA,NA,TRBJ2-5,TRBV5-4,CATWSQETQYF,TGTGCAACGTGGTCCCAAGAGACCCAGTACTTC
NA,once,TRBJ1-3,TRBV15,CATSRDLGSSGNTIYF,TGTGCCACCAGCAGAGATCTTGGGTCGTCTGGAAACACCATATATTTT
TRBD1,NA,TRBJ2-5,TRBV5-6,CASSFETGGGETQYF,TGTGCCAGCAGCTTTGAGACAGGGGGAGGGGAGACCCAGTACTTC
NA,NA,TRBJ2-1,TRBV5-1,CASSLDAGPAYNEQFF,TGCGCCAGCAGCTTGGACGCGGGGCCAGCCTACAATGAGCAGTTCTTC